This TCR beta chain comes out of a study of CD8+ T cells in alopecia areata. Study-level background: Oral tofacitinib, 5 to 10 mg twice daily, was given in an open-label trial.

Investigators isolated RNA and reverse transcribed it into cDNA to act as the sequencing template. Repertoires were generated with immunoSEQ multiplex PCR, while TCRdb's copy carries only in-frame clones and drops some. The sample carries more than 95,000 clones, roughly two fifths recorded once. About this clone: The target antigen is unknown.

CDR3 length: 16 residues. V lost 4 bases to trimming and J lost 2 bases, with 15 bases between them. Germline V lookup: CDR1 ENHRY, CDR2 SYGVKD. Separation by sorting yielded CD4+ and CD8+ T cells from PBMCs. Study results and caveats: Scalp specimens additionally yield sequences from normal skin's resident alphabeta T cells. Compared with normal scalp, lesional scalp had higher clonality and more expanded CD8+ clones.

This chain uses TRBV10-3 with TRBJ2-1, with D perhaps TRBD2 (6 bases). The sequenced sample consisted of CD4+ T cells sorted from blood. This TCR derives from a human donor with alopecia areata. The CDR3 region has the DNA TGTGCCATCAGTGTTGGGGCGGGACGGGCCTACAATGAGCAGTTCTTC. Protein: CAISVGAGRAYNEQFF.